These 20 T cell receptor beta chains were sequenced from one sample in a study of T cell clonality in common variable immunodeficiency. Data came from immunoSEQ multiplex PCR; TCRdb stores just in-frame clones and leaves some out. The table lists about 64,000 clones, with no singletons. The material sequenced was peripheral blood mononuclear cells. The receptor source for this set is a person aged 18 to 75 in good health.

This clone was detected many times. The missing CDR3 end, 3 residues past where the read stops, is filled in from the germline J gene. V usage is TRBV19 and J usage is TRBJ2-5; 12 bases are shared with TRBD1. There are 14 residues in the CDR3. From germline, CDR1 is LNHDA and CDR2 SQIVND (reference sequence). With 6 bases clipped from V and 5 bases from J, the junction kept 4 bases outside the gene matches. The sequenced part of the CDR3 DNA is TGTGCCAGTAGACCCGGGACAGGGGGCGAGACC. Protein: CASRPGTGGET. In full, the CDR3 is CASRPGTGGETQYF.

With respect to this clone: The CDR3 end falls 3 residues outside the read, so it is completed with the germline J gene. The genes are TRBV7-6 and TRBJ2-1, with a tentative D call TRBD2 (6 bases). Germline V lookup: CDR1 SGHVS, CDR2 FNYEAQ. The V end lost 4 bases, the J end lost 5 bases, and 15 bases lay between the germline ends. The CDR3 length is 15 residues. Here the CDR3 reads CASSSTRGSDNEQFF. The part of the CDR3 DNA that was read is TGTGCCAGCAGCTCGACGCGGGGTAGCGACAATGAG.

This clone was recorded many times. Read coverage stops 3 residues before the CDR3 terminus; the germline J gene supplies the remainder. This chain uses TRBV5-5 with TRBJ2-5; TRBD1 might be the D (5 bases). V was clipped by 0 bases and J by 5 bases, with 14 bases between them. Germline V gives CDR1 SGHKS, CDR2 YYEKEE (reference sequence). The CDR3 spans 15 residues. The CDR3 protein is CASSLVLSQGETQYF. CDR3 DNA (partial): TGTGCCAGCAGCTTGGTTTTAAGCCAGGGTGAGACC.

This clone was recorded at least ten times. The DNA read from the CDR3 is TGTGCCACCAGTGTTCGGCCGAGGGACTATGGC. Translating it yields CATSVRPRDYG. The entire CDR3 reads CATSVRPRDYGYTF. V usage is TRBV24-1 and J usage is TRBJ1-2; D is uncertain. The read falls 3 residues short of the CDR3 end, and the missing part is taken from the germline J gene. Germline V lookup: CDR1 KGHDR, CDR2 SFDVKD. The CDR3 sequence is 14 residues long. V dropped 5 bases and J dropped 3 bases, with 12 bases sitting between them.

This clone was picked up many times. CDR3 DNA (partial): TGTGCCTGGAGTGTACAAGGGACAGGGAGGGAAAAA. Its translation: CAWSVQGTGREK. The CDR3, in full, reads CAWSVQGTGREKLFF. This chain uses TRBV30 with TRBJ1-4, with 9 bases fitting TRBD1. The read stops 3 residues short of the end of the CDR3; the missing end is completed from the germline J gene. Trimming took 0 bases from V and 8 from J; bases not matched to a gene: 7. The CDR3 has 15 residues. Germline V gene sequence: CDR1 GTSNPN, CDR2 SVGIG (reference sequence).

This clone has ten or more counts. The read gets to within 3 residues of the CDR3 end, and the germline J gene fills in the rest. The V gene is TRBV13, the J gene TRBJ2-1; 8 bases agree with TRBD2. V lost 1 base and J lost 5; bases outside the gene matches: 4. The germline CDR1 and CDR2 sequences are PRHDT and FYEKMQ (reference sequence). The CDR3 has 15 residues. This chain's CDR3 is CASSLVGRGDNEQFF. CDR3 DNA, as far as it was read: TGTGCCAGCAGCTTAGTAGGGCGGGGGGACAATGAG.

This clone was observed many times. Sequencing ends 3 residues short of the CDR3 end; the germline J gene provides the rest. The rearrangement links TRBV9 to TRBJ2-1; possible D gene TRBD1, 5 bases. CDR1 is SGDLS, CDR2 YYNGEE, per germline. This CDR3 contains 12 residues. The ends were cut back, 3 bases at V and 4 bases at J, with 5 bases in the middle. The sequenced part of the CDR3 DNA is TGTGCCAGCAGCGCAGGGTACAATGAG. It encodes CASSAGYNE. The whole CDR3 protein reads CASSAGYNEQFF.

This clone was seen repeatedly, ten times or more. The read falls 3 residues short of the CDR3 end, and the missing part is taken from the germline J gene. The chain joins TRBV5-4 to TRBJ2-7; D is perhaps TRBD1 (5 bases). The length of the CDR3 is 16 residues. Looked up from germline, CDR1 is SGHNT and CDR2 is YYREEE (reference sequence). Trimming left V 2 bases short and J 2 bases short, with 17 bases between. The DNA read from the CDR3 is TGTGCCAGCAGCTTCGAAAGTGGGGCATGGGCCTACGAG. This sequence encodes CASSFESGAWAYE. The whole CDR3 reads CASSFESGAWAYEQYF.

This clone was seen repeatedly, ten times or more. The CDR3 end is not reached by the read, which stops 3 residues before it; the germline J gene fills it in. The chain is built from TRBV12-5 and TRBJ2-1; possibly TRBD1 for D (5 bases). Germline CDR1 reads LGHNT; CDR2 reads FRNRAP. V lost 2 bases and J lost 8, with 16 bases in between. CDR3 length: 15 amino acids. CDR3 amino acids: CASGLPGGRVDEQFF. The part of the CDR3 DNA that was read is TGTGCTAGTGGTTTGCCCGGCGGCAGGGTCGATGAG.

In this sample, this clone turned up many times. The read falls 3 residues short of the CDR3 end, and the missing part is taken from the germline J gene. The rearrangement uses TRBV4-2 and TRBJ2-7, with TRBD2 matching 9 bases. CDR1 is LGHNA, CDR2 YNFKEQ, per germline. J was trimmed by 6 bases and V by 4 bases; bases with no gene match: 19. CDR3 length equals 18 residues. The chain's CDR3 is CASSPTPNGLARGGEQYF. The part of the CDR3 DNA that was read is TGTGCCAGCAGCCCAACTCCAAACGGACTAGCGCGAGGCGGCGAG.

This clone has at least ten counts. One end of the junction is discordant with germline, which a read error may explain. Read sequence stops 3 residues before the CDR3 end, and the germline J gene provides the missing end. The rearrangement joins TRBV18 to TRBJ2-3, with TRBD2 matching over 12 bases. Germline V gene sequence: CDR1 KGHSH, CDR2 LQKENI. The CDR3 consists of 17 residues. CDR3 DNA (partial): TGTGCCAGCTCGCCACTAGCGGGGGGCCTCCTCGGAGATACG. This codes for CASSPLAGGLLGDT. The CDR3 in full is CASSPLAGGLLGDTQYF. Variable domain in full (rest from reference TRBV18 and TRBJ2-3): NAGVMQNPRHLVRRRGQEARLRCSPMKGHSHVYWYRQLPEEGLKFMVYLQKENIIDESGMPKERFSAEFPKEGPSILRIQQVVRGDSAAYFCASSPLAGGLLGDTQYFGPGTRLTVL.

This clone was observed at least ten times. From the germline J gene comes the end of the CDR3, since the read stops 3 residues before it. V usage is TRBV7-2 and J usage is TRBJ2-3, with D possibly matching TRBD2 (5 bases). CDR1 and CDR2 from the germline V gene are SGHTA and FQGNSA. This CDR3 has 14 residues. This chain's CDR3 is CASSPNYGGSTQYF. The DNA read from the CDR3 is TGTGCCAGCAGCCCTAATTATGGCGGGTCGACG.

This clone was found many times. The missing CDR3 end, 3 residues past where the read stops, is filled in from the germline J gene. The rearrangement uses TRBV5-6 and TRBJ1-6; 7 bases are a match to TRBD1. V was pared by 3 bases and J by 10 bases, with 7 bases of the junction left unmatched. Germline V gene data show CDR1 as SGHDT and CDR2 as YYEEEE. The CDR3 has 14 amino acids. The DNA read from the CDR3 is TGTGCCAGCAGCTGGACAGGCAGTGGGTCACCC. It encodes CASSWTGSGSP. The whole CDR3 region reads CASSWTGSGSPLHF.

This clone was seen ten or more times. From the germline J gene comes the end of the CDR3, since the read stops 3 residues before it. The chain recombines TRBV18 with TRBJ2-1; 10 positions match TRBD2. CDR3 size: 16 residues. From germline, CDR1 is KGHSH and CDR2 LQKENI. Unmatched junction bases numbered 6, after V lost 3 bases and J lost 4 bases. The sequenced CDR3 bases are TGTGCCAGCTCACCGCTAGCGGGAGCCCCATACAATGAG. It encodes CASSPLAGAPYNE. The whole CDR3 region reads CASSPLAGAPYNEQFF.

The table lists this clone with many counts. The read comes to an end 3 residues before the CDR3 does, leaving the germline J gene to fill in the end. This chain joins TRBV20-1 and TRBJ2-3, with 7 bases fitting TRBD2. Germline values: CDR1 DFQATT, CDR2 SNEGSKA (reference sequence). Germline trimming cut 5 bases from V and 3 bases from J; bases unmatched to any gene: 2. The CDR3 is made up of 12 amino acids. Partial CDR3 DNA: TGCAGTGCTGCGGGGGTAACAGATACG. This codes for CSAAGVTDT. The entire CDR3 reads CSAAGVTDTQYF.

This clone was seen repeatedly, ten times or more. Coverage ceases 3 residues before the CDR3 finishes, and the germline J gene fills in the end. The chain has TRBV5-1 and TRBJ2-5, with D unresolved. The CDR3 extends over 12 amino acids. Trimming pared 5 bases from V and 1 base from J, leaving 6 bases between. CDR1 and CDR2 (germline): SGHRS, YFSETQ. This CDR3 reads CASRVVQETQYF. The DNA read from the CDR3 is TGCGCCAGCAGGGTAGTCCAAGAGACC.

Ten or more counts support this clone. The observed sequence ends 3 residues before the CDR3 terminus, with the missing tail filled in from the germline J gene. The V and J genes are TRBV19 and TRBJ1-2; D uncertain. V was pared by 7 bases and J by 0 bases, with 15 bases between. The CDR3 runs 15 residues. The germline V gene has CDR1 LNHDA and CDR2 SQIVND (reference sequence). CDR3 sequence reads: CASTVQNPANYGYTF. The CDR3 DNA, read in part, is TGTGCCAGTACTGTACAGAACCCAGCTAACTATGGC.

At least ten counts were recorded for this clone. The DNA ends 3 residues before the CDR3 does, and the rest of the CDR3 is filled in from the germline J gene. The J gene is TRBJ1-4, the V gene TRBV10-3, with a weak D call TRBD1 (5 bases). CDR1 and CDR2 (germline): ENHRY, SYGVKD. The ends were cut back, 4 bases at V and 4 bases at J, with 7 bases in the middle. The CDR3 has 13 amino acids. The DNA read from the CDR3 is TGTGCCATCAGTGCAGGGAATAATGAAAAA. It is translated as CAISAGNNEK. The entire CDR3 sequence reads CAISAGNNEKLFF.

The sample holds a few counts of this clone. The read ends 3 residues early relative to the CDR3; the germline J gene fills the gap. The chain carries TRBV7-9 and TRBJ1-1; D ambiguous. Germline lookup yields CDR1 SEHNR and CDR2 FQNEAQ (reference sequence). This CDR3 is 14 amino acids long. With 1 base removed from V and 7 bases from J, the gap between germline ends came to 13 bases. CDR3 bases read: TGTGCCAGCAGCTTAGATATAGGGTACATTGAA. Amino acid sequence: CASSLDIGYIE. The entire CDR3 protein is CASSLDIGYIEAFF.

This clone occurred many times. The read ends 3 residues before the CDR3 terminus; that terminus is restored from the germline J gene. The rearrangement joins TRBV30 to TRBJ1-1; the match to TRBD1 covers 7 bases. Per germline, CDR1 GTSNPN and CDR2 SVGIG (reference sequence). The CDR3 is 12 residues long. V shed 4 bases, J shed 6 bases, and the junction held 5 bases outside the gene matches. CDR3 DNA (partial): TGTGCCTGGACAGAGGGGGCCGCTGAA. Encoded protein: CAWTEGAAE. Given in full, the CDR3 is CAWTEGAAEAFF.